This TCR beta chain was recorded in a study of a mutant IDH1 vaccine in newly diagnosed glioma. Study as a whole: At weeks 1, 3, 5, 7, 11, 15, 19 and 23, patients received a vaccination, eight in all.

Time point of the sample: week 5, during vaccination. In every dose of vaccine, 300 ug of mutant IDH1 20-mer peptide was given alongside topical imiquimod. New WHO grade 3 or 4 astrocytomas that were IDH1-mutant and ATRX-lost had been found in donors. Profiling relied on immunoSEQ multiplex PCR, and the TCRdb table lists in-frame clones only, not all of them. The sample consists of approximately 51,000 clones, roughly 73% of them appearing once. To note about this clone: Its specificity is unknown.

This receptor was obtained from a woman in her thirties or forties with glioma. The sample here was PBMCs, taken from a glioma patient whose treatment included an IDH1 peptide vaccine.

In nucleotides, the CDR3 is TGTGCCAGCAGTGACCCGGGCAGGGGGCACACTGAAGCTTTCTTT. This encodes CASSDPGRGHTEAFF. This chain connects TRBV25-1 to TRBJ1-1; 8 bases match TRBD1. J gave up 3 bases and V 3 bases, and 6 bases lay outside the gene matches. The CDR3 spans 15 residues. Looked up from germline, CDR1 is MGHDK and CDR2 is SYGVNS.